This T cell receptor beta chain was identified during a study of regulatory T cells in long-lasting Graves disease. The germline V gene encodes CDR1 KGHDR and CDR2 SFDVKD. J was trimmed by 6 bases and V by 4 bases; bases with no gene match: 7. The CDR3 runs to 16 residues. Time point specified: newly diagnosed GD, antithyroid drugs for less than 3 months. The TCR library was prepared using RNA isolated from PBMCs. This clonotype was found many times. TCR beta libraries were built with iRepertoire HTBI primers and Arm-PCR of CDR3 regions. One entry per CDR3 protein results from TCRdb running MiXCR on the multiplex PCR reads. The data hold about 540,000 distinct CDR3 sequences, with 13% observed a single time. These data are also associated with another study on T cells in Graves' hyperthyroidism and ophthalmopathy. That paper notes: A model of 13 V-J features distinguished ophthalmopathy from stable hyperthyroidism.

This clonotype originated in a man aged 25 to 40 with Graves disease. This material consisted of peripheral blood mononuclear cells (PBMCs), taken at new diagnosis, from a patient treated with antithyroid drugs. V gene TRBV24-1 combines with J gene TRBJ1-5, with 11 positions matching TRBD1. The CDR3 here is CATSDPGTGGLQPQHF. CDR3 in DNA: TGTGCCACCAGTGACCCCGGGACAGGGGGACTTCAGCCCCAGCATTTT.